This entry lists 30 T cell receptor beta chains sequenced from one sample in a study of blood T cell repertoires in COVID-19. Using immunoSEQ multiplex PCR, the repertoire was profiled, and TCRdb retains in-frame clones only, with some absent. The repertoire holds just over 300,000 clones, roughly 86% seen once, with roughly 1.9% in the top ten. Sequenced: peripheral blood. The receptors come from a woman aged 30 to 39 with COVID-19, enrolled during active disease.

This clone showed up just a few times. The V call is TRBV28, the J call TRBJ1-2; the match to TRBD1 covers 9 bases. Germline values: CDR1 MDHEN, CDR2 SYDVKM. CDR3 size: 18 residues. The trim removed 1 base at V and 5 bases at J, leaving 14 bases unmatched. The CDR3 loop reads CASSLSGTGRLIRYGYTF. The CDR3 DNA is TGTGCCAGCAGTTTATCCGGGACAGGGCGTCTAATAAGATATGGCTACACCTTC.

The chain carries TRBV19 and TRBJ1-1; no clear D gene. V lost 4 bases and J 5 bases, leaving 14 bases between the germline ends. The CDR3 totals 14 residues. The germline gives CDR1 LNHDA, CDR2 SQIVND (reference sequence). CDR3 DNA: TGTGCCAGTAGTACCCGGACCCGAGGGACTGAAGCTTTCTTT. This gives the protein CASSTRTRGTEAFF.

This clone is a singleton in its sample. The rearrangement joins TRBV4-3 to TRBJ2-7, with 12 bases matching TRBD1. Trimming at V came to 8 bases and at J to 4 bases, leaving 9 bases not matched to a gene. Germline CDR1 LGHNA, CDR2 YSLEER. The CDR3 consists of 15 residues. This CDR3 reads CASSAGQGARYEQYF. CDR3 bases: TGCGCCAGCTCAGCGGGACAGGGGGCTCGGTACGAGCAGTACTTC.

The chain joins TRBV11-2 to TRBJ1-5, with unresolved D. The CDR3 length is 13 residues. CDR1 is SGHAT and CDR2 is FQNNGV in the germline V gene. V was shortened by 5 bases and J by 3 bases, with 8 bases between the two germline ends. The CDR3 DNA reads TGTGCCAGCAGCCCGGGGTACAATCAGCCCCAGCATTTT. It is translated as CASSPGYNQPQHF.

This clone has a single count. The chain joins TRBV19 to TRBJ2-3, with 12 nucleotides matching TRBD2. Germline trimming cut 6 bases from V and 4 bases from J; bases unmatched to any gene: 8. This CDR3 region has 16 residues. Germline V gene sequence: CDR1 LNHDA, CDR2 SQIVND (reference sequence). The CDR3 here is CASRPGLAGSADTQYF. CDR3 DNA: TGTGCCAGTAGACCCGGACTAGCGGGGAGCGCAGATACGCAGTATTTT.

J is TRBJ2-2 and V is TRBV3-1 (or the pseudogene TRBV3-2); 9 nucleotides align to TRBD2. CDR1 is LGHDT and CDR2 is YNNKEL in the germline V gene (reference sequence). V lost 2 bases, J lost 1 base, and 2 bases stayed unmatched. The CDR3 has 16 amino acids. CDR3 in amino acids: CASSQLAGENTGELFF. The CDR3 nucleotides are TGTGCCAGCAGCCAATTAGCGGGGGAGAACACCGGGGAGCTGTTTTTT.

CDR3 protein: CASSNRSPTGGKYF. The CDR3, as DNA: TGTGCCAGCAGTAACAGAAGCCCTACAGGGGGGAAGTACTTC. This chain joins TRBV6-5 and TRBJ2-7, with 8 bases matching TRBD1. The CDR3 covers 14 residues. V was clipped by 5 bases and J by 11 bases; unmatched bases: 14. CDR1 is MNHEY, CDR2 SVGAGI, per germline.

The V call is TRBV2, the J call TRBJ1-4, with 7 bases identical to TRBD1. The germline V gene has CDR1 SNHLY and CDR2 FYNNEI. CDR3 length: 15 residues. Trimming removed 6 bases from V and 0 bases from J; junction bases left unmatched: 4. Here the CDR3 reads CASRWQGATNEKLFF. In nucleotides, the CDR3 is TGTGCCAGCAGGTGGCAGGGGGCAACTAATGAAAAACTGTTTTTT.

This chain links TRBV11-2 with TRBJ2-5; possible D gene TRBD1, 6 bases. Trimming removed 5 bases at V and 5 bases at J, with 18 bases between. Per germline, CDR1 SGHAT and CDR2 FQNNGV. This CDR3 spans 15 amino acids. The CDR3 coding sequence is TGTGCCAGCAGCCAGCCCTTCTCGAGGGGGGAGACCCAGTACTTC. It encodes CASSQPFSRGETQYF.

This chain connects TRBV19 to TRBJ1-1; D is unresolved. V lost 3 bases and J 1 base, leaving 9 bases between the germline ends. The germline CDR1 and CDR2 sequences are LNHDA and SQIVND (reference sequence). This CDR3 is 14 amino acids long. The CDR3 spells CASSMELANTEAFF. The CDR3 DNA follows: TGTGCCAGTAGTATGGAGCTAGCGAACACTGAAGCTTTCTTT.

The CDR3 reads CASSPEPDQETQYF. The CDR3 nucleotides are TGTGCCAGCAGCCCGGAGCCGGACCAAGAGACCCAGTACTTC. V is TRBV7-2 and J is TRBJ2-5; D gene unclear. Germline-derived CDR1 and CDR2 are SGHTA and FQGNSA. V lost 5 bases and J 0 bases, leaving 10 bases between the germline ends. The CDR3 extends over 14 amino acids.

This sequence joins TRBV5-1 and TRBJ2-2, with 12 bases aligning to TRBD2. CDR1 is SGHRS, CDR2 YFSETQ, per germline. The CDR3 contains 18 residues. J lost 0 bases, V lost 4 bases, and 7 bases had no gene match. The CDR3 region has the DNA TGCGCCAGCAGCCAGAGCCCTAGCGGGGGGGCGAACACCGGGGAGCTGTTTTTT. This gives the protein CASSQSPSGGANTGELFF.

V gene TRBV19 combines with J gene TRBJ1-4; the match to TRBD1 covers 8 bases. CDR1 and CDR2 (germline): LNHDA, SQIVND (reference sequence). V gave up 4 bases and J gave up 2 bases; unmatched junction bases: 6. CDR3 length: 16 amino acids. The CDR3 DNA reads TGTGCCAGTAGTAGACAGGGGAGGAGGACTAATGAAAAACTGTTTTTT. Residues: CASSRQGRRTNEKLFF.

V usage is TRBV6-5 and J usage is TRBJ1-6; no firm D call. CDR1 is MNHEY, CDR2 SVGAGI, per germline. The CDR3 length is 15 residues. V was shortened by 2 bases and J by 3 bases, with 8 bases between the two germline ends. CDR3: CASSYGGDYNSPLHF. The CDR3 DNA reads as TGTGCCAGCAGTTACGGTGGAGACTATAATTCACCCCTCCACTTT.

This sequence joins TRBV5-1 and TRBJ2-7; D uncertain. Germline lookup yields CDR1 SGHRS and CDR2 YFSETQ. This CDR3 comprises 13 residues. V was pared by 4 bases and J by 2 bases, with 10 bases between. DNA of the CDR3: TGCGCCAGCAGCCCCCTAAGCCCCTACGAGCAGTACTTC. The encoded protein is CASSPLSPYEQYF.

The count of this clone is one. Here the CDR3 DNA reads TGTGCCAGCAGCGTCAGGGTTGGAGAGAACACTGAAGCTTTCTTT. Residues: CASSVRVGENTEAFF. V and J are TRBV5-4 and TRBJ1-1; possible D gene TRBD1, 5 bases. Trimming pared 4 bases from V and 1 base from J, leaving 14 bases between. Germline CDR1 and CDR2: SGHNT and YYREEE (reference sequence). The CDR3 runs to 15 residues.

J is TRBJ2-7 and V is TRBV6-5; D perhaps matches TRBD1 (5 bases). Trimming cost V 10 bases and J 7 bases, with 23 bases left between them. The CDR3 is 14 residues long. Germline-derived CDR1 and CDR2 are MNHEY and SVGAGI. As DNA, the CDR3 is TGTGCCACATTCTCGGACATAACTTTACGGGAGCAGTACTTC. Translated: CATFSDITLREQYF.

V is TRBV27 and J is TRBJ2-3; TRBD2 agrees at 12 bases. V was clipped by 2 bases and J by 4 bases; unmatched bases: 1. The CDR3 has 15 amino acids. Germline CDR1 is MNHEY and CDR2 is SMNVEV (reference sequence). The CDR3 here is CASSLGLAGSDTQYF. As DNA, the CDR3 is TGTGCCAGCAGTTTAGGACTAGCGGGATCAGATACGCAGTATTTT.

The table lists this clone with a few counts. The genes are TRBV2 and TRBJ2-5, with 7 bases fitting TRBD1. The V segment lost 6 bases and the J segment 3 bases; nucleotides outside the gene matches: 4. Germline lookup yields CDR1 SNHLY and CDR2 FYNNEI. There are 13 residues in the CDR3. The DNA for the CDR3 is TGTGCCAGCAGGGGACAGCTCAAAGAGACCCAGTACTTC. It codes for CASRGQLKETQYF.

This sequence joins TRBV15 and TRBJ1-3; perhaps TRBD1 as D (6 bases). V shed 3 bases and J shed 8 bases, with 26 bases lying between them. The V gene's germline CDR1 is LNHNV and CDR2 YYDKDF (reference sequence). This CDR3 has 18 amino acids. CDR3 sequence (DNA): TGTGCCACCAGCAGGGGGGTCGGGGGGCTCTCCGCGGTCGACACCATATATTTT. It codes for CATSRGVGGLSAVDTIYF.

V is TRBV28 and J is TRBJ1-3; no reliable D call. The germline V and J ends were trimmed by 2 bases and 2 bases, with 13 bases remaining between them. This CDR3 region has 16 residues. Germline-derived CDR1 and CDR2 are MDHEN and SYDVKM. The CDR3 here is CASSLGQSIPGNTIYF. The CDR3 coding sequence is TGTGCCAGCAGTTTAGGTCAGTCAATACCTGGAAACACCATATATTTT.

The chain combines TRBV5-3 with TRBJ1-2, with 10 bases aligning to TRBD1. TRBV5-3 qualifies as an ORF whose function is uncertain. After removal of 0 bases from V and 6 bases from J, the junction contained 8 bases not matched to a gene. This CDR3 has 16 residues. CDR3 region: CARSLAPDRGRHGYTF. The CDR3 nucleotides are TGTGCCAGAAGCTTGGCCCCGGACAGGGGGAGACATGGCTACACCTTC.

Details on this clone: Other DNA sequences from this sample encode an identical CDR3 as well. This chain joins TRBV7-9 and TRBJ1-1; D possibly corresponds to TRBD1 (5 bases). The CDR3 covers 14 residues. The ends were cut back, 1 base at V and 3 bases at J, with 9 bases in the middle. Per germline, CDR1 SEHNR and CDR2 FQNEAQ (reference sequence). The CDR3 sequence is CASSLGGGYTEAFF. DNA of the CDR3: TGTGCCAGCAGCTTAGGGGGCGGATACACTGAAGCTTTCTTT.

This rearrangement joins TRBV27 to TRBJ1-1; no clear D gene. V was trimmed by 6 bases and J by 1 base, leaving 9 bases between them. The CDR3 is made up of 13 amino acids. Per the germline V gene, CDR1 is MNHEY and CDR2 is SMNVEV (reference sequence). As DNA, the CDR3 is TGTGCCAGCAGGACCGCAGGGAACACTGAAGCTTTCTTT. Protein sequence: CASRTAGNTEAFF.

This chain joins TRBV4-1 and TRBJ1-4, with TRBD1 matching 9 bases. Germline V gene sequence: CDR1 MGHRA, CDR2 YSYEKL. J was trimmed by 3 bases and V by 3 bases; bases with no gene match: 11. The CDR3 extends over 18 amino acids. CDR3 nucleotide sequence: TGCGCCAGCAGCCATACCGGGACAGGGAACCCCGCTAATGAAAAACTGTTTTTT. It encodes CASSHTGTGNPANEKLFF.

J is TRBJ1-6 and V is TRBV5-4; 7 bases are shared with TRBD1. Trimming removed 3 bases from V and 3 bases from J; junction bases left unmatched: 3. Germline assignment: CDR1 SGHNT and CDR2 YYREEE (reference sequence). The CDR3 spans 15 residues. The CDR3 sequence: CASSSGTDYNSPLHF. CDR3 nucleotides: TGTGCCAGCAGCTCCGGGACAGACTATAATTCACCCCTCCACTTT.

The V call is TRBV29-1, the J call TRBJ1-1; D is undetermined. CDR3 length: 14 residues. Germline V CDR1 and CDR2: SQVTM, ANQGSEA. Trimming left V 1 base short and J 7 bases short, with 16 bases between. CDR3: CSVEASTNPGEAFF. The DNA for the CDR3 is TGCAGCGTTGAAGCTTCAACTAATCCCGGTGAAGCTTTCTTT.

V and J are TRBV2 and TRBJ1-2; D is undetermined. The CDR3 extends over 13 amino acids. Germline V gene data show CDR1 as SNHLY and CDR2 as FYNNEI. V was pared by 4 bases and J by 3 bases, with 9 bases between. The CDR3 sequence is CASSVGLDYGYTF. The CDR3 nucleotides read TGTGCCAGCAGTGTCGGTCTGGACTATGGCTACACCTTC.

The chain carries TRBV4-2 and TRBJ2-1; tentatively, D is TRBD1 (7 bases). This CDR3 spans 15 amino acids. Deletions cut 1 base from V and 3 bases from J, with 10 bases between. The V gene's germline CDR1 is LGHNA and CDR2 YNFKEQ. CDR3 sequence reads: CASSQGRDSYNEQFF. CDR3 DNA: TGTGCCAGCAGCCAAGGGAGGGACAGCTACAATGAGCAGTTCTTC.

This chain connects TRBV30 to TRBJ1-2; tentatively, D is TRBD1 (6 bases). V was cut by 2 bases and J by 4 bases, with 17 bases left in between. This CDR3 region has 15 residues. Per the germline V gene, CDR1 is GTSNPN and CDR2 is SVGIG (reference sequence). CDR3 in amino acids: CAWSFGQGRFYGYTF. CDR3 nucleotide sequence: TGTGCCTGGAGTTTCGGTCAGGGGCGATTCTATGGCTACACCTTC.